This TCR beta chain was identified during a study of OX40 agonist ivuxolimab in advanced cancers. Regarding the study as a whole: Average numbers of expanded clones were greater in CD8+ T cells than in CD4+.

Details on this clone: The antigen is undetermined.

The method was immunoSEQ multiplex PCR; TCRdb's version includes in-frame clones alone and lacks a portion of them. The sample contains about 61,000 clones, 80% to 85% of which appear only once. Germline assignment: CDR1 SNHLY and CDR2 FYNNEI. The V and J ends lost 6 bases and 6 bases respectively, with 24 bases between them. The CDR3 length is 16 residues. The sample consisted of CD4+ or CD8+ T cells sorted from blood, taken in a trial of the OX40 agonist ivuxolimab. The TCR comes from an adult with an advanced solid tumor such as melanoma, head and neck, liver or kidney cancer. The gene calls are TRBV2 and TRBJ2-7, with D possibly being TRBD1 (6 bases). The CDR3 spells CASRDRTFYTTSEQYF. Written as DNA, the CDR3 is TGTGCCAGCAGGGACAGAACCTTTTATACAACCTCCGAGCAGTACTTC.